This T cell receptor beta chain was captured in a study of T cell responses to AZD1222 COVID-19 vaccine. Data came from immunoSEQ multiplex PCR; TCRdb stores just in-frame clones and leaves some out. The sample lists about 110,000 clones, about 90% seen once, with around 3% in the top ten. This TCR was recovered from an adult in good health. The material was peripheral blood, obtained on day 0 of AZD1222 vaccination.

CDR3 in DNA: TGTGCCAGCAGTTTTAGTTTCGGCGGGGGGGCCAGCTCCTACGAGCAGTACTTC. Amino acids: CASSFSFGGGASSYEQYF. The chain joins TRBV28 to TRBJ2-7, with 9 bases matching TRBD2. There are 18 residues in the CDR3. Germline CDR1 and CDR2: MDHEN and SYDVKM. Trimming cost V 3 bases and J 0 bases; bases outside gene matches: 12.